The TCR beta chain described here comes from a study of cytomegalovirus exposure and HLA in healthy donors. Comments on this clone: Antigen specificity is unknown.

Regarding the study as a whole: In vitro testing confirmed a few CMV-associated chains as specific for CMV antigens. Some highly shared sequence variants likely arose as a pipeline artifact. A later analysis linked a missense DCLRE1C variant to TCR beta V- and J-gene trimming.

This CDR3 is built from 15 residues. The V end was cut by 4 bases, the J end by 4 bases, with 14 bases between. The germline V gene has CDR1 SGHNT and CDR2 YYREEE (reference sequence). It was healthy bone marrow donors who served as donors. Use of 60 Vbeta and 13 Jbeta primers characterized the PCR. Measured with immunoSEQ multiplex PCR; TCRdb has only the in-frame clones, and not every one. The data show roughly 100,000 clones, with 75% seen just once and 8.5% to 12% held by the top ten. Material: PBMCs. The chain has TRBV5-4 and TRBJ1-4; D is unresolved. This TCR came from a man between 50 and 59 years old in good health and CMV-seronegative. The chain's CDR3 is CASSRSGWLNEKLFF. The CDR3 DNA follows: TGTGCCAGCAGCCGCTCGGGGTGGCTTAATGAAAAACTGTTTTTT.